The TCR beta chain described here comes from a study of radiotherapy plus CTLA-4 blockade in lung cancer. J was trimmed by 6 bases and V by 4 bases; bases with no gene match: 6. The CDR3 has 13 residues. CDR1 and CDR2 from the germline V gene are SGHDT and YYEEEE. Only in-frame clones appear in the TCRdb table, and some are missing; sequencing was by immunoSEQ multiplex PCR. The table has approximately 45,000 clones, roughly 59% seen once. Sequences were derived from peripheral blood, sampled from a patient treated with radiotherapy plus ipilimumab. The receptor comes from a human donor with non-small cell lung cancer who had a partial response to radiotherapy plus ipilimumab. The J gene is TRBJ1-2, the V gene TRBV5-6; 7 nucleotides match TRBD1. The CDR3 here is CASSRTGFHGYTF. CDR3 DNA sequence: TGTGCCAGCAGCCGGACAGGATTCCATGGCTACACCTTC. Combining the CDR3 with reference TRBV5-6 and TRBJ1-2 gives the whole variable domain DAGVTQSPTHLIKTRGQQVTLRCSPKSGHDTVSWYQQALGQGPQFIFQYYEEEERQRGNFPDRFSGHQFPNYSSELNVNALLLGDSALYLCASSRTGFHGYTFGSGTRLTVV.